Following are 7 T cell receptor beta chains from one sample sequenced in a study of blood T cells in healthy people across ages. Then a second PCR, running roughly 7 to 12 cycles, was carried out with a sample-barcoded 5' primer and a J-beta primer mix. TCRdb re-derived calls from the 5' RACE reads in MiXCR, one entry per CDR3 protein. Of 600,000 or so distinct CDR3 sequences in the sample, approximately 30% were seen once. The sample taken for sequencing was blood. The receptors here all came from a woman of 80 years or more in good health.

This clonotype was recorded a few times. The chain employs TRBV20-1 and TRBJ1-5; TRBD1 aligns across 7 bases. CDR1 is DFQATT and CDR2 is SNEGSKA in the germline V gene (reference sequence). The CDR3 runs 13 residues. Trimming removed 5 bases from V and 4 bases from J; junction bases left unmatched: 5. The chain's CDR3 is CSAGSGGNQPQHF. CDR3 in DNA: TGCAGTGCTGGTTCAGGGGGGAATCAGCCCCAGCATTTT.

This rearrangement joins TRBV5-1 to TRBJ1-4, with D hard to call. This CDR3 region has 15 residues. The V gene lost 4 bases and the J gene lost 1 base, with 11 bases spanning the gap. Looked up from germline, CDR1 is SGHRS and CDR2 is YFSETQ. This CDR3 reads CASSPGSLTNEKLFF. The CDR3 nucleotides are TGCGCCAGCAGCCCCGGGAGTCTAACTAATGAAAAACTGTTTTTT.

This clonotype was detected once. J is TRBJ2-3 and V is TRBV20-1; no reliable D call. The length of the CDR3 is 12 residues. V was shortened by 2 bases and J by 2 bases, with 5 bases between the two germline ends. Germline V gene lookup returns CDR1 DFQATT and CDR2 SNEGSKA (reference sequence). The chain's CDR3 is CSARLVTDTQYF. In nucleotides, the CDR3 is TGCAGTGCTAGACTCGTCACAGATACGCAGTATTTT.

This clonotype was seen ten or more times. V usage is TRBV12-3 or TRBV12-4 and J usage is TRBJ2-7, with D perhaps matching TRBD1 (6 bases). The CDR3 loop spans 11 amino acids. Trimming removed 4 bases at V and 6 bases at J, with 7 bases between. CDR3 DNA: TGTGCCAGCAGTTCCAGGGGCGAGCAGTACTTC. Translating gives CASSSRGEQYF.

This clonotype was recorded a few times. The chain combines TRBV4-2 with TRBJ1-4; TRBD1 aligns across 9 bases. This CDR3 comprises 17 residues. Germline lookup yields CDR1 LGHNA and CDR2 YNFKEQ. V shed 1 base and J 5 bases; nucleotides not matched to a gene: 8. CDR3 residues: CASSQANTGTGNEKLFF. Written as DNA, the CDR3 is TGTGCCAGCAGCCAAGCTAACACCGGGACAGGGAATGAAAAACTGTTTTTT.

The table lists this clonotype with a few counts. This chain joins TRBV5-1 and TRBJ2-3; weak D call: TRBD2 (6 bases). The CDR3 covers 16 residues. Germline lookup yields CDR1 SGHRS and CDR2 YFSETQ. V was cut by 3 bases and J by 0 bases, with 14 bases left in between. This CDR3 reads CASSYLAGTSTDTQYF. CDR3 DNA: TGCGCCAGCAGCTACTTGGCGGGGACTAGCACAGATACGCAGTATTTT.

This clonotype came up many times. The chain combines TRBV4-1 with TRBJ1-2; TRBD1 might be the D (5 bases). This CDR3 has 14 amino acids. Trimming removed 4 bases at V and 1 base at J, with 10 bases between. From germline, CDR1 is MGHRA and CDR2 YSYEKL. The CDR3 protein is CASSLGGVNYGYTF. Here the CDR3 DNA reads TGCGCCAGCAGCCTCGGAGGGGTTAACTATGGCTACACCTTC.